This T cell receptor beta chain was found in a study of T cells after yellow fever vaccination (dated by TCRdb to between 2018 and 2021). For the study in its entirety: The SMART-Seq v4 Ultra Low Input RNA kit was used to prepare libraries from fractions with low cell numbers. To track T-cell clones before and after primary and booster YFV17D yellow fever vaccination, bulk TCR alpha and beta repertoires were sequenced longitudinally. Two healthy male donors, one aged 18 to 30 and one aged 30 to 40 years, made up the cohort. Blood was collected at multiple timepoints before and after primary and secondary immunization, and bulk PBMC replicates and cell subsets were isolated.

Sequenced using an Illumina NovaSeq 6000. Synthesis of TCR cDNA relied on 5'RACE template switching, a step that introduced a universal primer site along with unique molecular identifiers. cDNA synthesis was primed from both the TCR alpha and TCR beta constant segments. Two PCR steps were used to amplify libraries, with sample barcodes and sequencing adapters being added in the second step. Libraries were sequenced on Illumina HiSeq 2500 (2x100 bp) or NovaSeq (2x150 bp). Processing in the source paper ran as follows. MIGEC was used to demultiplex reads and collapse the reads into UMI consensus sequences, and MiXCR was used for V(D)J alignment. Clonotypes responding to the vaccine were identified with edgeR on replicate PBMC samples, with the criteria of FDR below 0.01 and a log2 fold change above 5 up to day 15. Each bulk clonotype received a CD4 or CD8 identity based on whether the sequenced CD4 or CD8 repertoire contained that clonotype at higher abundance. TCRdb trimmed the raw reads at Q25, called clones with MiXCR and kept productive beta chains. Every CDR3 protein is listed once, alongside the most common genes and DNA of its rows. Clone size and V and J calls follow TCRdb, not the original study. The sample table lists under 200,000 distinct CDR3 sequences, about 10% of them with a count of one. The ten largest clones take up about 40% of the sample.

CDR1 and CDR2 were assigned from the germline V gene as MNHEY and SVGAGI. The junction shows trimming of 4 bases on V and 4 bases on J, plus 19 bases between the germline ends. The CDR3 contains 16 residues, cysteine and phenylalanine counted. The sequence is cut down to CDR3 DNA, 48 bases in frame from base 1. Details on this clonotype: There is no known antigen for this receptor. Base qualities are not recorded, but no much larger clone differs from it by a single base.

Here is what the overall study found, with its caveats: The secondary T-cell response was found to be weaker but faster than the primary response, with a peak reached on day 5 rather than on day 15. Most clones expanded after primary vaccination were re-detected after the booster (almost 97% of CD4 and around 88% of CD8), suggesting broad memory maintenance. A small fraction of clonotypes appeared in both the CD4 and CD8 compartments, likely as a result of convergent recombination. Computational filtering was needed because FACS-sorted repertoires could contain abundant contaminating clonotypes from the bulk population. Only two donors were included in the study, so the extent to which the findings can be generalized is limited.

The label giving this sample's treatment or condition can be read as: live attenuated yellow fever vaccine strain. A standard Ficoll-Paque protocol was used to isolate PBMCs from peripheral blood. CD4 and CD8 T-cell fractions were isolated with Dynabeads CD4 and CD8 positive selection kits. TriZol was used to extract RNA from bulk PBMCs, from CD4 and CD8 fractions, and from dextramer-positive and dextramer-negative fractions. Sequencing used CD8+ T cells sorted from PBMCs, obtained 15 days after the yellow fever booster vaccination. The receptor comes from a man aged 18 to 30 who received the YFV17D yellow fever vaccine. This sequence uses TRBV6-5 and TRBJ1-2; TRBD1 is possibly the D segment (5 matching bases). This receptor carries the CDR3 CASSSPRSGPIYGYTF. The nucleotide sequence reads TGTGCCAGCAGTTCTCCTCGTTCGGGGCCGATCTATGGCTACACCTTC.